The 23 T cell receptor beta chains listed next were all sequenced from one sample in a study of human T cells and chemical hapten exposure. Sample time point: pre-sensitization, week 0. Documented treatment: therapeutic diphenylcyclopropenone sensitization with weekly scalp DPC. TCRdb passed the RACE reads through MiXCR, listing each CDR3 protein once. The sample shows some 250,000 distinct CDR3 sequences, approximately 8% of them seen only once. Here the sequenced sample was whole blood, taken in connection with sensitization to the hapten diphenylcyclopropenone (DPC). These receptor sequences come from a man younger than 35 with alopecia areata. Some clones in this sample may be carry-over from other donors' samples.

Only a few counts were recorded for this clonotype. The chain joins TRBV29-1 to TRBJ2-1; D is unresolved. Per the germline V gene, CDR1 is SQVTM and CDR2 is ANQGSEA. Deletions cut 4 bases from V and 10 bases from J, with 8 bases between. There are 10 residues in the CDR3. The CDR3 region is CSVGGFEQFF. The CDR3 DNA follows: TGCAGCGTTGGAGGTTTCGAGCAGTTCTTC.

This clonotype has only a few counts. This chain connects TRBV10-3 to TRBJ1-4; 7 nucleotides align to TRBD1. After removal of 10 bases from V and 0 bases from J, the junction contained 17 bases not matched to a gene. Germline CDR1 ENHRY, CDR2 SYGVKD. The CDR3 is made up of 18 amino acids. CDR3 DNA: TGTGCCAGCAGACAGGGATGGAGCTCCTATGCAACTAATGAAAAACTGTTTTTT. Translating it yields CASRQGWSSYATNEKLFF.

The chain carries TRBV28 and TRBJ2-7, with D possibly TRBD2 on 5 matching bases. Germline V gene lookup returns CDR1 MDHEN and CDR2 SYDVKM. Trimming removed 3 bases at V and 0 bases at J, with 9 bases between. The CDR3 length is 14 residues. The CDR3 coding sequence is TGTGCCAGCAGTTTTCGAGGGATCTCCTACGAGCAGTACTTC. Translated, it gives CASSFRGISYEQYF.

This clonotype has a count of ten or more. This sequence joins TRBV6-5 and TRBJ1-5; 7 bases map to TRBD1. This CDR3 has 14 residues. Germline V gene sequence: CDR1 MNHEY, CDR2 SVGAGI. Unmatched junction bases numbered 2, after V lost 6 bases and J lost 0 bases. The CDR3 DNA reads as TGTGCCAGCAGCTGGGACAGTAGCAATCAGCCCCAGCATTTT. Its protein product is CASSWDSSNQPQHF.

This clonotype has a handful of counts. The CDR3 loop is CASSFGRGPAPFYQPGYTF. For the CDR3, the DNA is TGTGCCAGCAGTTTCGGGAGGGGGCCGGCTCCTTTTTATCAACCTGGCTACACCTTC. The genes are TRBV28 and TRBJ1-2; 7 bases agree with TRBD1. Germline values: CDR1 MDHEN, CDR2 SYDVKM. The J segment lost 7 bases and the V segment lost 3 bases, leaving 23 bases of the junction unmatched. The CDR3 has 19 residues.

The sample holds many counts of this clonotype. V and J are TRBV4-2 and TRBJ2-1; D ambiguous. With 0 bases removed from V and 5 bases from J, the gap between germline ends came to 5 bases. Germline values: CDR1 LGHNA, CDR2 YNFKEQ. The CDR3 has 13 residues. CDR3 nucleotides: TGTGCCAGCAGCCAAGATCCGGACAATGAGCAGTTCTTC. Amino acids: CASSQDPDNEQFF.

CDR3 in DNA: TGTGCCAGCAGTTACTCTGTCGATGAAAAACTGTTTTTT. Its translation: CASSYSVDEKLFF. The chain couples TRBV6-5 to TRBJ1-4; D is unresolved. The V gene's germline CDR1 is MNHEY and CDR2 SVGAGI. The CDR3 extends over 13 amino acids. Trimming took 0 bases from V and 6 from J, leaving 5 bases between them.

This clonotype was detected a few times. The chain is built from TRBV12-3 or TRBV12-4 and TRBJ2-7; no clear D. Trimming cost V 0 bases and J 4 bases, with 4 bases left between them. CDR3 length equals 12 residues. The CDR3 DNA sequence: TGTGCCAGCAGTTTAGCGGAGTACGAGCAGTACTTC. This gives the protein CASSLAEYEQYF.

This clonotype has a count of ten or more. The rearrangement uses TRBV10-3 and TRBJ2-1, with D possibly being TRBD1 (5 bases). The CDR3 contains 16 residues. With 3 bases removed from V and 2 bases from J, the gap between germline ends came to 14 bases. Germline lookup yields CDR1 ENHRY and CDR2 SYGVKD. CDR3 in amino acids: CAISDSGDRPYNEQFF. The CDR3 DNA sequence: TGTGCCATCAGTGATTCAGGAGACAGACCCTACAATGAGCAGTTCTTC.

V is TRBV7-6 and J is TRBJ2-6, with D tentatively TRBD2 (6 bases). Germline assignment: CDR1 SGHVS and CDR2 FNYEAQ. The CDR3 covers 19 residues. V lost 5 bases, J lost 4 bases, and 24 bases lay in between. CDR3 bases: TGTGCCAGCAGCCTGCTGCGGGACGGCCCCTCTGGAGGGGCCAACGTCCTGACTTTC. Translation gives CASSLLRDGPSGGANVLTF.

This clonotype was recorded many times. This chain uses TRBV6-5 with TRBJ1-4; a possible D gene is TRBD1 (5 bases). Germline CDR1 MNHEY, CDR2 SVGAGI. V was shortened by 0 bases and J by 0 bases, with 8 bases between the two germline ends. The CDR3 extends over 16 amino acids. CDR3 sequence reads: CASSYSGAATNEKLFF. The CDR3 DNA reads as TGTGCCAGCAGTTACTCCGGGGCAGCAACTAATGAAAAACTGTTTTTT.

The CDR3 DNA is TGTGCCAGCAGCTTAACATCCTCCTATGGCTACACCTTC. This codes for CASSLTSSYGYTF. The rearrangement uses TRBV7-2 and TRBJ1-2; no clear D. The CDR3 is made up of 13 amino acids. Germline CDR1 is SGHTA and CDR2 is FQGNSA. The V gene lost 2 bases and the J gene lost 4 bases, with 8 bases spanning the gap.

This chain links TRBV27 with TRBJ2-7; TRBD1 might be the D (7 bases). CDR3 length equals 15 residues. V was shortened by 6 bases and J by 3 bases, with 18 bases between the two germline ends. Germline-derived CDR1 and CDR2 are MNHEY and SMNVEV (reference sequence). CDR3 nucleotides: TGTGCCAGCAGGGCGCAGGGGGGCGTCTACTACGAGCAGTACTTC. Its protein product is CASRAQGGVYYEQYF.

A remark on this clonotype: Possible read error: a much larger clone is one base away. The gene calls are TRBV7-6 and TRBJ1-2, with 9 bases lining up with TRBD1. V lost 8 bases and J lost 6; bases outside the gene matches: 7. The CDR3 runs to 13 residues. The V gene's germline CDR1 is SGHVS and CDR2 FNYEAQ. The CDR3 spells CASGPRQGDGYTF. CDR3 nucleotide sequence: TGTGCCAGCGGCCCCCGACAGGGGGATGGCTACACCTTC.

In this sample, this clonotype turned up many times. The CDR3 here is CASSAVLADTQYF. In DNA form, the CDR3 reads TGTGCCAGCAGTGCCGTTCTGGCAGATACGCAGTATTTT. The chain carries TRBV27 and TRBJ2-3; D uncertain. Trimming took 5 bases from V and 4 from J, leaving 10 bases between them. The germline gives CDR1 MNHEY, CDR2 SMNVEV (reference sequence). The CDR3 spans 13 residues.

The rearrangement uses TRBV12-3 or TRBV12-4 and TRBJ1-2; 12 bases map to TRBD1. V lost 6 bases and J lost 3; bases outside the gene matches: 8. The CDR3 extends over 16 amino acids. As DNA, the CDR3 is TGTGCCAGCAGGGCCGGGACAGGGGGCTTCGACTATGGCTACACCTTC. Its translation: CASRAGTGGFDYGYTF.

This chain links TRBV20-1 with TRBJ2-6; D remains unclear. The CDR3 covers 15 residues. The V end was cut by 3 bases, the J end by 0 bases, with 9 bases between. Germline assignment: CDR1 DFQATT and CDR2 SNEGSKA (reference sequence). The CDR3 nucleotides read TGCAGTGCTAGTCGTCAGTCCTCTGGGGCCAACGTCCTGACTTTC. Protein product: CSASRQSSGANVLTF.

This clonotype has a count of ten or more. The CDR3 loop reads CATSSARSSQYF. The CDR3, as DNA: TGTGCCACCAGCAGTGCCCGATCTAGCCAGTATTTT. The chain joins TRBV15 to TRBJ2-3; tentative D call: TRBD2 (5 bases). This CDR3 has 12 residues. Germline V gives CDR1 LNHNV, CDR2 YYDKDF (reference sequence). Trimming cost V 3 bases and J 12 bases, with 13 bases left between them. The full variable domain, completed using reference TRBV15 and TRBJ2-3, is DAMVIQNPRYQVTQFGKPVTLSCSQTLNHNVMYWYQQKSSQAPKLLFHYYDKDFNNEADTPDNFQSRRPNTSFCFLDIRSPGLGDTAMYLCATSSARSSQYFGPGTRLTVL.

This clonotype was counted a few times. The chain recombines TRBV3-1 with TRBJ2-2; no reliable D call. Trimming removed 4 bases at V and 6 bases at J, with 9 bases between. The length of the CDR3 is 13 residues. CDR1 and CDR2 (germline): LGHDT, YNNKEL (reference sequence). The CDR3 coding sequence is TGTGCCAGCAGCCCGTATGCCTCCGGGGAGCTGTTTTTT. This gives the protein CASSPYASGELFF.

The sample holds a few counts of this clonotype. The gene calls are TRBV10-3 and TRBJ2-7; perhaps TRBD2 as D (6 bases). Germline CDR1 ENHRY, CDR2 SYGVKD. This CDR3 is built from 17 residues. Deletions cut 6 bases from V and 3 bases from J, with 24 bases between. The CDR3 DNA reads TGTGCCATCAGCGGATCGGGAGAGAAGAAGAGGAACTACGAGCAGTACTTC. It codes for CAISGSGEKKRNYEQYF.

This clonotype showed up just a few times. This chain uses TRBV5-1 with TRBJ2-2, with TRBD2 as a possible D gene (6 bases). CDR1 SGHRS and CDR2 YFSETQ come from the germline V gene. This CDR3 has 16 residues. The ends were cut back, 0 bases at V and 1 base at J, with 10 bases in the middle. The CDR3, as DNA: TGCGCCAGCAGCTTGGACGGACTATTGAACACCGGGGAGCTGTTTTTT. Encoded protein: CASSLDGLLNTGELFF.

The V gene is TRBV6-5, the J gene TRBJ2-1; D gene ambiguous. The germline gives CDR1 MNHEY, CDR2 SVGAGI. This CDR3 is 11 amino acids long. V dropped 6 bases and J dropped 10 bases, with 10 bases sitting between them. The CDR3 nucleotides are TGTGCCAGCAGCGTAGTGGGGGAGCAGTTCTTC. This codes for CASSVVGEQFF.

This clonotype appeared many times. V usage is TRBV12-3 or TRBV12-4 and J usage is TRBJ2-7; 9 bases map to TRBD2. J gave up 3 bases and V 2 bases, and 5 bases lay outside the gene matches. This CDR3 is 15 amino acids long. In nucleotides, the CDR3 is TGTGCCAGCAGTTTACAAGCGGGGGGATTCTACGAGCAGTACTTC. This gives the protein CASSLQAGGFYEQYF.